These 5 T cell receptor beta chains came from one sample sequenced in a study of cytomegalovirus exposure and HLA in healthy donors. Assay: immunoSEQ multiplex PCR; the TCRdb copy retains only in-frame clones and omits some. Of a few hundred thousand clones listed, 88% are singletons. Input material: PBMCs. The receptors were sampled from a man aged 25 to 40 in good health and CMV-seronegative.

The chain recombines TRBV7-9 with TRBJ2-1; no definite D call. The CDR3 is 15 residues long. V was shortened by 4 bases and J by 1 base, with 11 bases between the two germline ends. The germline V gene has CDR1 SEHNR and CDR2 FQNEAQ (reference sequence). CDR3 amino acids: CASSSFTDSYNEQFF. The DNA for the CDR3 is TGTGCCAGCAGCTCCTTCACAGATTCCTACAATGAGCAGTTCTTC.

A remark on this clone: Within the sample, other DNA sequences also encode this same CDR3. The chain couples TRBV18 to TRBJ2-7; 11 positions agree with TRBD2. Trimming at V came to 3 bases and at J to 1 base, leaving 2 bases not matched to a gene. Per germline, CDR1 KGHSH and CDR2 LQKENI. The CDR3 extends over 15 amino acids. Here the CDR3 DNA reads TGTGCCAGCTCACCCAGGACTAGCGGGTCCTACGAGCAGTACTTC. As protein: CASSPRTSGSYEQYF.

CDR3 bases: TGTGCCAGCAGGGCCCCGACCTACAATGAGCAGTTCTTC. It translates to CASRAPTYNEQFF. The J gene is TRBJ2-1, the V gene TRBV9, with unresolved D. Germline V gene sequence: CDR1 SGDLS, CDR2 YYNGEE. The germline V and J ends were trimmed by 5 bases and 2 bases, with 8 bases remaining between them. CDR3 length: 13 amino acids.

The chain recombines TRBV9 with TRBJ1-1, with D possibly matching TRBD1 (6 bases). The germline gives CDR1 SGDLS, CDR2 YYNGEE. This CDR3 has 16 amino acids. V lost 4 bases to trimming and J lost 1 base, with 17 bases between them. CDR3 sequence (DNA): TGTGCCAGCAGCCCCACGCGGACAGTGTCGAACACTGAAGCTTTCTTT. Translation: CASSPTRTVSNTEAFF.

The V and J genes are TRBV2 and TRBJ1-4; perhaps TRBD1 as D (5 bases). V was shortened by 4 bases and J by 1 base, with 10 bases between the two germline ends. The CDR3 runs to 15 residues. From germline, CDR1 is SNHLY and CDR2 FYNNEI. CDR3 loop: CASSAQQETNEKLFF. The DNA of the CDR3 is TGTGCCAGCAGTGCCCAACAGGAAACTAATGAAAAACTGTTTTTT. Variable domain in full (rest from reference TRBV2 and TRBJ1-4): EPEVTQTPSHQVTQMGQEVILRCVPISNHLYFYWYRQILGQKVEFLVSFYNNEISEKSEIFDDQFSVERPDGSNFTLKIRSTKLEDSAMYFCASSAQQETNEKLFFGSGTQLSVL.